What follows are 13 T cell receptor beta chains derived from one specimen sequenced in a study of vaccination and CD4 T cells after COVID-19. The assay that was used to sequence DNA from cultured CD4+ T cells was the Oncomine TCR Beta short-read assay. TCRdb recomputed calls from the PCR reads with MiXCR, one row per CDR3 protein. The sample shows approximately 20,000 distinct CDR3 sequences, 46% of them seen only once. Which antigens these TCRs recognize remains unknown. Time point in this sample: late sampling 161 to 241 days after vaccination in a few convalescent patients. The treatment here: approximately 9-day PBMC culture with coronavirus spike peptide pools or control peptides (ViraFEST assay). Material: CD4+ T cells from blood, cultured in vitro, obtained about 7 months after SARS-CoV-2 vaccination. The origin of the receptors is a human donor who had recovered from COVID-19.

CDR3 in amino acids: CASPPSRVRGADTQYF. The DNA for the CDR3 is TGTGCCAGCCCCCCGTCCCGGGTCAGGGGGGCAGATACGCAGTATTTT. V usage is TRBV28 and J usage is TRBJ2-3; tentatively, D is TRBD1 (7 bases). CDR3 length: 16 amino acids. V dropped 8 bases and J dropped 4 bases, with 22 bases sitting between them. From germline, CDR1 is MDHEN and CDR2 SYDVKM.

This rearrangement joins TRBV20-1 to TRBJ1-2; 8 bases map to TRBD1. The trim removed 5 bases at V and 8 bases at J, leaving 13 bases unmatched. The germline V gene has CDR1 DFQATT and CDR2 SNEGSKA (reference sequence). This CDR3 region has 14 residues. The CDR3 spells CSAPSRGRGGGYTF. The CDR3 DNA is TGCAGTGCTCCAAGCAGGGGGCGCGGGGGAGGCTACACCTTC.

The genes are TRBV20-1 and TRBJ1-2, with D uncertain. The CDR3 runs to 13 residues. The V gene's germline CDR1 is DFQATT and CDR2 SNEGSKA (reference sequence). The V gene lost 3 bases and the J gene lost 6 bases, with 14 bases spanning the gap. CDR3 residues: CSASQALIDGYTF. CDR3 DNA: TGCAGTGCTAGCCAGGCCTTAATCGATGGCTACACCTTC.

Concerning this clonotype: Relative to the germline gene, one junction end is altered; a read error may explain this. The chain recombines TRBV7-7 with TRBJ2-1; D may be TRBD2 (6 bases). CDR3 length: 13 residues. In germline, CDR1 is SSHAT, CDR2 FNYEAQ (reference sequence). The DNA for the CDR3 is TGTGCTAGCAGCTTGAGAGCGGGCAATGAGCAGTTCTTC. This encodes CASSLRAGNEQFF.

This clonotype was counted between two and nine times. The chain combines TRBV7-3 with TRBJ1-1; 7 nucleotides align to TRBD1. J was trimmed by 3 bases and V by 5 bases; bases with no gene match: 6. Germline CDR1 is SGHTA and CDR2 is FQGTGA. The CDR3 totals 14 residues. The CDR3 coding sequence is TGTGCCAGCAGCCCCAGGGGGGTTGACACTGAAGCTTTCTTT. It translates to CASSPRGVDTEAFF.

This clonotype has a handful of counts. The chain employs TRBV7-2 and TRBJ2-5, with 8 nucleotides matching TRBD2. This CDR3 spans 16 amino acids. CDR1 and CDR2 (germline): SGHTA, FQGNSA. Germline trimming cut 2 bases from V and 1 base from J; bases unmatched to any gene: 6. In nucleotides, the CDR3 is TGTGCCAGCAGCTTATTCTGGAGCGGGGGCCAAGAGACCCAGTACTTC. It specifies CASSLFWSGGQETQYF.

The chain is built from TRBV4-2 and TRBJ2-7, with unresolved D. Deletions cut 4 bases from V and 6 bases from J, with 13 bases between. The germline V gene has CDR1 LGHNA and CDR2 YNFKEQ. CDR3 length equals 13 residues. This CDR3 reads CASSPLISREQYF. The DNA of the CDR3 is TGTGCCAGCAGCCCGCTGATTTCGCGCGAGCAGTACTTC.

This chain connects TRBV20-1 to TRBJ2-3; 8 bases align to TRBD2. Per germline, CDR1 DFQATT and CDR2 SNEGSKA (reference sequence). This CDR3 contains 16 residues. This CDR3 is CSKRGVAGPSTDTQYF. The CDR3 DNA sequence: TGCAGCAAACGCGGGGTAGCGGGACCTAGCACAGATACGCAGTATTTT.

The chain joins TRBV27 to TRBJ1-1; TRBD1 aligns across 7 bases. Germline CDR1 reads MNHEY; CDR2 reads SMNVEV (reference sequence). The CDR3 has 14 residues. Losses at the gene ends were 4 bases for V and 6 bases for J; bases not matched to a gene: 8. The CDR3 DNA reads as TGTGCCAGCAGTTCGTATAACAGGGGTCCTGAAGCTTTCTTT. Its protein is CASSSYNRGPEAFF.

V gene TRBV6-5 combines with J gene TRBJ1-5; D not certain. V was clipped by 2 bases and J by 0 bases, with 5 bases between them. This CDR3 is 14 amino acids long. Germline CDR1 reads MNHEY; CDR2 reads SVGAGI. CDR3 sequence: CASSYVISNQPQHF. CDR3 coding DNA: TGTGCCAGCAGTTACGTAATTAGCAATCAGCCCCAGCATTTT.

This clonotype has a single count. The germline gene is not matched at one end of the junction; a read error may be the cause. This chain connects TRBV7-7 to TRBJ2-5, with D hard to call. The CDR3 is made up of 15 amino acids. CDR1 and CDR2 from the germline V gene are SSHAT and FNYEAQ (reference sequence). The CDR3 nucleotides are TGTGCTAGCAGCTTCGGGCCCCAAACCCCAGAGACCCAGTACTTC. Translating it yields CASSFGPQTPETQYF. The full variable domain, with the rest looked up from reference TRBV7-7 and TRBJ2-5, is GAGVSQSPRYKVTKRGQDVTLRCDPISSHATLYWYQQALGQGPEFLTYFNYEAQPDKSGLPSDRFSAERPEGSISTLTIQRTEQRDSAMYRCASSFGPQTPETQYFGPGTRLLVL.

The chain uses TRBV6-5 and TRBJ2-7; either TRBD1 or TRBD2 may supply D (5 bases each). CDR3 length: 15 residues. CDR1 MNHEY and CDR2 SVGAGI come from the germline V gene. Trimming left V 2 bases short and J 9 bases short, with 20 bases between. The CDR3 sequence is CASSYRDGIESWQYF. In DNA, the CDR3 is TGTGCCAGCAGTTACCGGGACGGAATCGAGTCGTGGCAGTACTTC.

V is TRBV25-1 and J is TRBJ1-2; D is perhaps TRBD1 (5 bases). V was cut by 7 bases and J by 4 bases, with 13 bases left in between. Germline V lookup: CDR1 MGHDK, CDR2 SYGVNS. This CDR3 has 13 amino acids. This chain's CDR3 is CASNKGFGYGYTF. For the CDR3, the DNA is TGTGCCAGCAATAAGGGGTTCGGCTATGGCTACACCTTC.